Listed here are 5 T cell receptor beta chains from one sample, sequenced in a study of T cell repertoires in aging, cancer and after chemotherapy. A mixed TRB-A/B primer pool amplified rearranged TRB by multiplex touch-down PCR. TCRdb redid the calling of the multiplex PCR reads with MiXCR, one entry per CDR3 protein. The sample consists of roughly 6,300 distinct CDR3 sequences, 25% to 35% of them appearing once. TCR beta rearrangements were amplified from peripheral blood genomic DNA. Sample: blood. The receptors stem from a human donor with a blood cancer. The donor label of this sample is uncertain.

This clonotype was seen a few times. The rearrangement links TRBV12-3 or TRBV12-4 to TRBJ2-1; 9 bases fit TRBD2. The CDR3 is 16 amino acids. The trim removed 5 bases at V and 8 bases at J, leaving 13 bases unmatched. The CDR3 DNA sequence: TGTGCCAGCAGTCCCTGGCGGGGGGGCGTGACGTATGAGCAGTTCTTC. Protein product: CASSPWRGGVTYEQFF.

The sample holds a few counts of this clonotype. The gene calls are TRBV4-1 and TRBJ1-5; D is unclear. The CDR3 length is 15 residues. Germline V lookup: CDR1 MGHRA, CDR2 YSYEKL. Trimming removed 3 bases from V and 1 base from J, with 10 bases in between. The DNA of the CDR3 is TGCGCCAGCAGCCAGGTAGTAGGAAGCAATCAGCCCCAGCATTTT. Protein product: CASSQVVGSNQPQHF.

This chain uses TRBV18 with TRBJ1-2; D may be TRBD1 (5 bases). The V gene lost 3 bases and the J gene lost 4 bases, with 9 bases spanning the gap. This CDR3 spans 13 amino acids. Germline-derived CDR1 and CDR2 are KGHSH and LQKENI. CDR3 region: CASSPDRIYGYTF. DNA for the CDR3: TGTGCCAGCTCACCCGACAGAATCTATGGCTACACCTTC.

This clonotype was detected a few times. The genes are TRBV7-6 and TRBJ2-1; D might be TRBD2 (5 bases). This CDR3 comprises 13 residues. Trimming stripped 1 base from V and 7 bases from J, with 8 bases between. Germline V gives CDR1 SGHVS, CDR2 FNYEAQ. The DNA of the CDR3 is TGTGCCAGCAGCTTAGGTTCGGGGAATGAGCAGTTCTTC. Translated, it gives CASSLGSGNEQFF.

There are a few counts of this clonotype. The V and J genes are TRBV27 and TRBJ2-5; unclear D gene. Germline V gene lookup returns CDR1 MNHEY and CDR2 SMNVEV (reference sequence). The CDR3 extends over 11 amino acids. Trimming removed 3 bases from V and 5 bases from J, with 4 bases in between. This CDR3 reads CASSFSETQYF. The CDR3 DNA reads TGTGCCAGCAGTTTCTCGGAGACCCAGTACTTC.